This record covers a single T cell receptor beta chain. The data originate from a study of blood T cell repertoires in COVID-19. V was pared by 5 bases and J by 2 bases, with 20 bases between. Looked up from germline, CDR1 is SGHAT and CDR2 is FQNNGV. The CDR3 runs to 17 residues. Here immunoSEQ multiplex PCR was the method, and the copy in TCRdb shows in-frame clones only, minus some. The sample includes under 300,000 clones, 80% to 90% of them seen just once. This receptor was identified in a woman in her 70s with acute or convalescent COVID-19. The sequenced material came from peripheral blood. The chain recombines TRBV11-2 with TRBJ2-3, with D possibly matching TRBD1 (5 bases). CDR3 nucleotides: TGTGCCAGCAGCCCTAACCACAGGACCTCTAACACAGATACGCAGTATTTT. Amino acid sequence: CASSPNHRTSNTDTQYF.